The 30 T cell receptor beta chains presented below share a single source sample, sequenced in a study of shared clonotypes between healthy human individuals. Here immunoSEQ multiplex PCR was the method, and the copy in TCRdb shows in-frame clones only, minus some. The sample has about 2.1 million clones, around 93% seen once. Only CD45RO-negative cells positively selected for CCR7 counted as naive CD8 cells, so terminally differentiated effector memory CD45RA+ cells were excluded. The specimen was naive CD8+ T cells from PBMCs. The receptors were gathered from a man younger than 35 in good health. Some clones in this sample may be carry-over from other donors' samples.

Regarding this clone: Other nucleotide sequences in the sample specify the same CDR3. This chain uses TRBV7-7 with TRBJ2-7, with 7 bases lining up with TRBD2. Germline-derived CDR1 and CDR2 are SSHAT and FNYEAQ (reference sequence). The CDR3 totals 12 residues. V lost 1 base to trimming and J lost 6 bases; unmatched junction nucleotides: 0. CDR3 sequence (DNA): TGTGCCAGCAGCTTAGGGGGGGGCGAGCAGTACTTC. It translates to CASSLGGGEQYF. Full variable domain (outside the CDR3, taken from reference TRBV7-7 and TRBJ2-7): GAGVSQSPRYKVTKRGQDVTLRCDPISSHATLYWYQQALGQGPEFLTYFNYEAQPDKSGLPSDRFSAERPEGSISTLTIQRTEQRDSAMYRCASSLGGGEQYFGPGTRLTVT.

V is TRBV28 and J is TRBJ2-7; D is perhaps TRBD2 (6 bases). The CDR3 extends over 14 amino acids. Trimming took off 5 bases at V and 8 bases at J, with 19 bases between the two ends. Germline CDR1 is MDHEN and CDR2 is SYDVKM. CDR3 region: CASSQPGLRSQQYF. The CDR3, as DNA: TGTGCCAGCAGTCAGCCGGGACTGCGCTCCCAGCAGTACTTC.

V and J are TRBV7-6 and TRBJ2-1; 14 positions match TRBD2. Per germline, CDR1 SGHVS and CDR2 FNYEAQ. V lost 4 bases to trimming and J lost 7 bases; unmatched junction nucleotides: 6. The CDR3 totals 16 residues. In DNA form, the CDR3 reads TGTGCCAGCAGCTGGGGACTAGCGGGAGTCCGGAATGAGCAGTTCTTC. Its protein is CASSWGLAGVRNEQFF.

V usage is TRBV28 and J usage is TRBJ2-3; the match to TRBD2 covers 8 bases. CDR1 MDHEN and CDR2 SYDVKM come from the germline V gene. CDR3 size: 16 residues. V gave up 5 bases and J gave up 2 bases; unmatched junction bases: 9. In DNA, the CDR3 is TGTGCCAGCAGTCCAGAGCGGGAGCCGGACACAGATACGCAGTATTTT. Translating it yields CASSPEREPDTDTQYF.

The chain has TRBV29-1 and TRBJ2-1; D might be TRBD1 (6 bases). The CDR3 runs 13 residues. Deletions cut 3 bases from V and 5 bases from J, with 11 bases between. The germline V gene encodes CDR1 SQVTM and CDR2 ANQGSEA. CDR3 bases: TGCAGCGTTGAGACAGGTTTCGACAATGAGCAGTTCTTC. Translated: CSVETGFDNEQFF.

Worth noting for this clone: The same CDR3 is also encoded by other DNA sequences in this sample. The V and J genes are TRBV9 and TRBJ2-1; D call uncertain. Germline values: CDR1 SGDLS, CDR2 YYNGEE. The CDR3 extends over 11 amino acids. V was cut by 1 base and J by 6 bases, with 2 bases left in between. The CDR3 region has the DNA TGTGCCAGCAGCGTATCCAATGAGCAGTTCTTC. Protein product: CASSVSNEQFF.

This rearrangement joins TRBV5-6 to TRBJ2-1, with D possibly TRBD1 on 6 matching bases. The CDR3 sequence is 14 residues long. CDR1 and CDR2 from the germline V gene are SGHDT and YYEEEE. Trimming shortened V by 0 bases and J by 7 bases, and 11 bases separated the two germline ends. The CDR3 DNA reads as TGTGCCAGCAGCTTGGAGACCAGGGGAAATGAGCAGTTCTTC. It translates to CASSLETRGNEQFF.

This chain uses TRBV7-9 with TRBJ2-7; D is possibly TRBD2 (5 bases). The V end was cut by 1 base, the J end by 2 bases, with 18 bases between. The CDR3 extends over 17 amino acids. Germline assignment: CDR1 SEHNR and CDR2 FQNEAQ (reference sequence). This chain's CDR3 is CASSLGRLEEFTYEQYF. The CDR3 DNA is TGTGCCAGCAGCTTAGGCCGGCTGGAGGAGTTCACCTACGAGCAGTACTTC.

This sequence joins TRBV2 and TRBJ2-1; 8 bases match TRBD1. The CDR3 is 17 amino acids. J was trimmed by 8 bases and V by 3 bases; bases with no gene match: 15. Germline lookup yields CDR1 SNHLY and CDR2 FYNNEI. This CDR3 reads CASSELSGGVWGDEQFF. DNA of the CDR3: TGTGCCAGCAGTGAGTTGTCAGGGGGCGTCTGGGGCGATGAGCAGTTCTTC.

Concerning this clone: At the DNA level, this CDR3 is encoded by other sequences in the same sample as well. The chain employs TRBV29-1 and TRBJ1-1; D unresolved. Trimming left V 7 bases short and J 4 bases short, with 1 base between. The CDR3 length is 8 residues. The V gene's germline CDR1 is SQVTM and CDR2 ANQGSEA. CDR3 DNA sequence: TGCAGCGCCACTGAAGCTTTCTTT. Translated, it gives CSATEAFF.

The chain is built from TRBV2 and TRBJ2-7, with D possibly TRBD1 on 6 matching bases. There are 13 residues in the CDR3. Looked up from germline, CDR1 is SNHLY and CDR2 is FYNNEI. V shed 6 bases and J shed 2 bases, with 11 bases lying between them. The CDR3 DNA reads TGTGCCAGCAGATTCAGGACAGCCTACGAGCAGTACTTC. Protein product: CASRFRTAYEQYF.

The chain is built from TRBV9 and TRBJ2-1; 8 bases fit TRBD2. V lost 3 bases to trimming and J lost 8 bases; unmatched junction nucleotides: 10. The CDR3 covers 15 residues. From germline, CDR1 is SGDLS and CDR2 YYNGEE. As DNA, the CDR3 is TGTGCCAGCAGCGGAAGCGGGAGTAGAATCGATGAGCAGTTCTTC. Protein product: CASSGSGSRIDEQFF.

The CDR3, as DNA: TGTGCCAGCAGCTTATCCGACAGGTACCTGTATTTT. Encoded protein: CASSLSDRYLYF. The chain recombines TRBV7-9 with TRBJ2-3; possibly TRBD1 for D (6 bases). V was cut by 2 bases and J by 14 bases, with 14 bases left in between. CDR1 SEHNR and CDR2 FQNEAQ come from the germline V gene (reference sequence). The CDR3 totals 12 residues.

The V and J genes are TRBV29-1 and TRBJ2-1; D is uncertain. This CDR3 is 19 amino acids long. CDR1 and CDR2 (germline): SQVTM, ANQGSEA. The V gene lost 1 base and the J gene lost 0 bases, with 22 bases spanning the gap. CDR3 amino acids: CSVEVWIGDPPSSYNEQFF. CDR3 nucleotide sequence: TGCAGCGTTGAAGTCTGGATAGGTGATCCCCCGAGCTCCTACAATGAGCAGTTCTTC.

The V call is TRBV27, the J call TRBJ1-2; D is unresolved. Trimming removed 4 bases at V and 4 bases at J, with 13 bases between. CDR3 length: 14 residues. The germline gives CDR1 MNHEY, CDR2 SMNVEV (reference sequence). Here the CDR3 reads CASSSHAGSYGYTF. DNA for the CDR3: TGTGCCAGCAGTTCCCATGCGGGGAGCTATGGCTACACCTTC.

The chain is built from TRBV27 and TRBJ2-2; 7 bases agree with TRBD1. Trimming took 3 bases from V and 3 from J; bases not matched to a gene: 7. The CDR3 extends over 16 amino acids. CDR1 and CDR2 from the germline V gene are MNHEY and SMNVEV (reference sequence). CDR3 bases: TGTGCCAGCAGTTTTTTAGAGGGGGCGTACACCGGGGAGCTGTTTTTT. Amino acid sequence: CASSFLEGAYTGELFF.

The gene calls are TRBV7-8 and TRBJ1-5, with 7 bases that match TRBD1. The CDR3 covers 16 residues. Trimming removed 5 bases from V and 7 bases from J; junction bases left unmatched: 14. Germline V CDR1 and CDR2: SGHVS, FQNEAQ. The CDR3 loop reads CASSLSPTGSWQPQHF. For the CDR3, the DNA is TGTGCCAGCAGCCTTTCTCCGACAGGGAGTTGGCAGCCCCAGCATTTT.

J is TRBJ2-5 and V is TRBV11-2, with D unclear. With 0 bases removed from V and 5 bases from J, the gap between germline ends came to 10 bases. CDR3 length: 14 residues. Germline CDR1 is SGHAT and CDR2 is FQNNGV. The CDR3 DNA reads TGTGCCAGCAGCTTAGAGGCTAGATGGGAGACCCAGTACTTC. This gives the protein CASSLEARWETQYF. The whole variable domain, filled in from reference TRBV11-2 and TRBJ2-5, reads EAGVAQSPRYKIIEKRQSVAFWCNPISGHATLYWYQQILGQGPKLLIQFQNNGVVDDSQLPKDRFSAERLKGVDSTLKIQPAKLEDSAVYLCASSLEARWETQYFGPGTRLLVL.

This clone came up a few times. The J gene is TRBJ1-4, the V gene TRBV28, with D unresolved. Deletions cut 2 bases from V and 2 bases from J, with 0 bases between. CDR1 MDHEN and CDR2 SYDVKM come from the germline V gene. The CDR3 consists of 12 residues. For the CDR3, the DNA is TGTGCCAGCAGTTTAACTAATGAAAAACTGTTTTTT. Its translation is CASSLTNEKLFF.

CDR3 residues: CAIRASSYEQYF. As DNA, the CDR3 is TGTGCCATACGGGCCAGCAGCTACGAGCAGTACTTC. The chain combines TRBV10-3 with TRBJ2-7, with unresolved D. V was cut by 9 bases and J by 3 bases, with 12 bases left in between. Germline CDR1 ENHRY, CDR2 SYGVKD. The CDR3 consists of 12 residues.

This clone is a singleton in its sample. The chain combines TRBV5-1 with TRBJ2-7; 8 bases are a match to TRBD1. The CDR3 contains 13 residues. V lost 4 bases to trimming and J lost 5 bases; unmatched junction nucleotides: 5. Germline V lookup: CDR1 SGHRS, CDR2 YFSETQ. CDR3 protein: CASSGWTGNEQYF. The CDR3 coding sequence is TGCGCCAGCAGCGGATGGACAGGGAACGAGCAGTACTTC.

The V gene is TRBV6-5, the J gene TRBJ2-3; 9 bases map to TRBD1. V was pared by 3 bases and J by 4 bases, with 8 bases of the junction left unmatched. The CDR3 is 16 residues long. Germline CDR1 is MNHEY and CDR2 is SVGAGI. DNA of the CDR3: TGTGCCAGCAGTTATAGGGGGACAGGGACCTCAGATACGCAGTATTTT. This translates into CASSYRGTGTSDTQYF.

CDR3 nucleotides: TGTGCCAGCAGTGAAGCCCGGACCCCTTACACAGATACGCAGTATTTT. Amino acid sequence: CASSEARTPYTDTQYF. This sequence joins TRBV2 and TRBJ2-3, with D hard to call. CDR1 is SNHLY and CDR2 is FYNNEI in the germline V gene. The CDR3 consists of 16 residues. Deletions cut 0 bases from V and 2 bases from J, with 12 bases between.

Of note for this clone: Other DNA sequences in the same sample also yield this CDR3. This rearrangement joins TRBV9 to TRBJ2-3; 11 bases align to TRBD2. The CDR3 covers 17 residues. Losses at the gene ends were 0 bases for V and 0 bases for J; bases not matched to a gene: 3. CDR1 and CDR2 (germline): SGDLS, YYNGEE. The CDR3 DNA is TGTGCCAGCAGCGTAGGCACTAGCGGGAGAAGCACAGATACGCAGTATTTT. Translated, it gives CASSVGTSGRSTDTQYF.

This chain links TRBV27 with TRBJ2-5; 8 bases align to TRBD1. The V segment lost 0 bases and the J segment 5 bases; nucleotides outside the gene matches: 8. CDR3 length: 16 amino acids. CDR1 is MNHEY and CDR2 is SMNVEV in the germline V gene (reference sequence). The DNA of the CDR3 is TGTGCCAGCAGTTTATCGATCCGACAGGGGACGGAGACCCAGTACTTC. Its protein product is CASSLSIRQGTETQYF.

This sequence joins TRBV29-1 and TRBJ1-4; TRBD1 matches 10 bases. With 7 bases clipped from V and 9 bases from J, the junction kept 17 bases outside the gene matches. From germline, CDR1 is SQVTM and CDR2 ANQGSEA. The CDR3 sequence is 16 residues long. The CDR3 nucleotides are TGCAGCGCTCATTCTGCGGGACAGGGGCGTATGAAAAAACTGTTTTTT. Protein: CSAHSAGQGRMKKLFF.

The V call is TRBV5-6, the J call TRBJ2-7; 7 bases are a match to TRBD1. Germline trimming cut 4 bases from V and 7 bases from J; bases unmatched to any gene: 8. Looked up from germline, CDR1 is SGHDT and CDR2 is YYEEEE. This CDR3 region has 13 residues. The CDR3 DNA is TGTGCCAGCAGCACAAACAGGGGCTATGAGCAGTACTTC. It is translated as CASSTNRGYEQYF.

The chain links TRBV20-1 to TRBJ2-1, with D maybe TRBD1 (6 bases). Germline V gives CDR1 DFQATT, CDR2 SNEGSKA (reference sequence). This CDR3 contains 11 residues. V was shortened by 3 bases and J by 9 bases, with 9 bases between the two germline ends. The CDR3 DNA reads TGCAGTGCTAGTACGACAGGTGAGCAGTTCTTC. Translated: CSASTTGEQFF.

The chain employs TRBV30 and TRBJ1-1, with TRBD1 matching over 8 bases. V shed 3 bases, J shed 4 bases, and the junction held 4 bases outside the gene matches. Germline values: CDR1 GTSNPN, CDR2 SVGIG (reference sequence). The CDR3 consists of 13 residues. DNA of the CDR3: TGTGCCTGGAGGGACAGGGTGGGCACTGAAGCTTTCTTT. Translating it yields CAWRDRVGTEAFF.

A word on this clone: Other nucleotide sequences in the sample specify the same CDR3. This rearrangement joins TRBV11-2 to TRBJ1-1; D is unclear. The V gene's germline CDR1 is SGHAT and CDR2 FQNNGV. CDR3 length: 13 residues. With 2 bases removed from V and 7 bases from J, the gap between germline ends came to 11 bases. CDR3 nucleotides: TGTGCCAGCAGCTTATTCGGAACGATTGAAGCTTTCTTT. Protein sequence: CASSLFGTIEAFF.